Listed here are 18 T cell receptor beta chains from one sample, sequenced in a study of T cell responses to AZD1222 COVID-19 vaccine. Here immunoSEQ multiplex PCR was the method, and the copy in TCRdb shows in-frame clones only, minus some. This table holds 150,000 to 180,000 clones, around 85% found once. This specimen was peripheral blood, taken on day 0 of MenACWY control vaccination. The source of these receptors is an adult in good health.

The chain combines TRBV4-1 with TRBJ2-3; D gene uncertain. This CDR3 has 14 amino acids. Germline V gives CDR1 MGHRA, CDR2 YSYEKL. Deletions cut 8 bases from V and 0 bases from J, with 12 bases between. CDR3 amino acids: CASLSGRSTDTQYF. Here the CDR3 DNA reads TGCGCCAGCTTATCGGGTAGAAGCACAGATACGCAGTATTTT.

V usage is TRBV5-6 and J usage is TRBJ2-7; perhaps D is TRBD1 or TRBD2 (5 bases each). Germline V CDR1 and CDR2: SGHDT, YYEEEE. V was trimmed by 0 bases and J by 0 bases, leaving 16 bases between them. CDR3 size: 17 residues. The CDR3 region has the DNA TGTGCCAGCAGCTTGGGACAGCCTGGGAGAGCCTCCTACGAGCAGTACGTC. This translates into CASSLGQPGRASYEQYV.

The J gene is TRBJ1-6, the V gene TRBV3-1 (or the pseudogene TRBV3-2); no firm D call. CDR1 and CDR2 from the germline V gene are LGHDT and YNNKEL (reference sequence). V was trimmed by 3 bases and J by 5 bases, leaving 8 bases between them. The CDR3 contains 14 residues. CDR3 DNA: TGTGCCAGCAGCCAGAGGGTTGATAATTCACCCCTCCACTTT. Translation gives CASSQRVDNSPLHF.

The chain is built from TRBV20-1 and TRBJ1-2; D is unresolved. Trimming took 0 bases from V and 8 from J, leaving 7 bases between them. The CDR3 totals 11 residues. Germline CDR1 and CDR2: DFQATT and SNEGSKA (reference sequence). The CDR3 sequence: CSAREDRGYTF. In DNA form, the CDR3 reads TGCAGTGCTAGAGAGGATAGGGGCTACACCTTC.

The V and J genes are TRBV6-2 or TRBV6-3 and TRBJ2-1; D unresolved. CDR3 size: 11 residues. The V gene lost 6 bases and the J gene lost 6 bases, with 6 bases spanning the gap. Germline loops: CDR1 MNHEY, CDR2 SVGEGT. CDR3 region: CASSNLNEQFF. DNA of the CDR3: TGTGCCAGCAGCAACCTCAATGAGCAGTTCTTC.

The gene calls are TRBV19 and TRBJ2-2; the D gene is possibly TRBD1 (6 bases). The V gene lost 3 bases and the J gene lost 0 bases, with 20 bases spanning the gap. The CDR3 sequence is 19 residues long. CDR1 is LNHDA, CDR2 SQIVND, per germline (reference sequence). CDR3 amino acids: CASSMFGLAGQTNTGELFF. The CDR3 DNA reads TGTGCCAGTAGTATGTTCGGGTTGGCAGGACAGACGAACACCGGGGAGCTGTTTTTT. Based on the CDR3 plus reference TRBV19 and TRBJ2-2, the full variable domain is DGGITQSPKYLFRKEGQNVTLSCEQNLNHDAMYWYRQDPGQGLRLIYYSQIVNDFQKGDIAEGYSVSREKKESFPLTVTSAQKNPTAFYLCASSMFGLAGQTNTGELFFGEGSRLTVL.

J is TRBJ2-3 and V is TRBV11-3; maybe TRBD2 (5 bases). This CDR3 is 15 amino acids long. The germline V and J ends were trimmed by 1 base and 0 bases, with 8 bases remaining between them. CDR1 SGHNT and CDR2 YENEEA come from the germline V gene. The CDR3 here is CASSLGGYSTDTQYF. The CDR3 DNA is TGTGCCAGCAGCTTAGGAGGGTATAGCACAGATACGCAGTATTTT.

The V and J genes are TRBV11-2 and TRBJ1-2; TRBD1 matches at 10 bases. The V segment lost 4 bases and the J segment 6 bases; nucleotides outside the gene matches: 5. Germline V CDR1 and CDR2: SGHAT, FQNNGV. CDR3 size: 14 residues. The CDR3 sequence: CASSWTGGLHGYTF. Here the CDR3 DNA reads TGTGCCAGCAGCTGGACAGGGGGGCTACATGGCTACACCTTC.

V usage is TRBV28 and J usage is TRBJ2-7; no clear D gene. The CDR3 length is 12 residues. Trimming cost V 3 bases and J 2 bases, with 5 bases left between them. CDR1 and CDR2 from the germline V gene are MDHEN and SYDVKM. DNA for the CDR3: TGTGCCAGCAGTTTCGGTACCTACGAGCAGTACTTC. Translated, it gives CASSFGTYEQYF.

The CDR3 DNA is TGCAGCGTTGTCGAACAGAACAATCAGCCCCAGCATTTT. Residues: CSVVEQNNQPQHF. The chain uses TRBV29-1 and TRBJ1-5; D is undetermined. The germline V gene has CDR1 SQVTM and CDR2 ANQGSEA. Trimming left V 4 bases short and J 3 bases short, with 10 bases between. CDR3 size: 13 residues. Complete variable domain (other parts from reference TRBV29-1 and TRBJ1-5): SAVISQKPSRDICQRGTSLTIQCQVDSQVTMMFWYRQQPGQSLTLIATANQGSEATYESGFVIDKFPISRPNLTFSTLTVSNMSPEDSSIYLCSVVEQNNQPQHFGDGTRLSIL.

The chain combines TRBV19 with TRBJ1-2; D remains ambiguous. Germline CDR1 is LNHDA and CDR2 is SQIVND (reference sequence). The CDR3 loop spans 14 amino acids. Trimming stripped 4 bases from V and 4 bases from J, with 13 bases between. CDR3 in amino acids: CASSTDPNSYGYTF. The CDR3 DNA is TGTGCCAGTAGTACAGACCCCAACAGCTATGGCTACACCTTC.

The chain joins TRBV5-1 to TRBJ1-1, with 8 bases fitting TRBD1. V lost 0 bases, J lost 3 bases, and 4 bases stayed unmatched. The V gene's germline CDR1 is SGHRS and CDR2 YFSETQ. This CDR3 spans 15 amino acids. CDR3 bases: TGCGCCAGCAGCTTGGCCATGACAGGGGACACTGAAGCTTTCTTT. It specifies CASSLAMTGDTEAFF. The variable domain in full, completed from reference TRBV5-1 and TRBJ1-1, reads KAGVTQTPRYLIKTRGQQVTLSCSPISGHRSVSWYQQTPGQGLQFLFEYFSETQRNKGNFPGRFSGRQFSNSRSEMNVSTLELGDSALYLCASSLAMTGDTEAFFGQGTRLTVV.

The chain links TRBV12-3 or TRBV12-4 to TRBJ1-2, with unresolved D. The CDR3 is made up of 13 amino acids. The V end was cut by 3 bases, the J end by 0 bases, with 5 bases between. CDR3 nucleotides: TGTGCCAGCAGTTTGGCCTCTAACTATGGCTACACCTTC. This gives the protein CASSLASNYGYTF.

The DNA of the CDR3 is TGTGCCAGCAGCCGACCTACTAGCGGAGCCTACGAGCAGTACTTC. It yields the protein CASSRPTSGAYEQYF. This rearrangement joins TRBV11-2 to TRBJ2-7; 8 positions agree with TRBD2. The V and J ends lost 5 bases and 2 bases, in that order; junction bases with no gene match: 8. Germline CDR1 SGHAT, CDR2 FQNNGV. The length of the CDR3 is 15 residues.

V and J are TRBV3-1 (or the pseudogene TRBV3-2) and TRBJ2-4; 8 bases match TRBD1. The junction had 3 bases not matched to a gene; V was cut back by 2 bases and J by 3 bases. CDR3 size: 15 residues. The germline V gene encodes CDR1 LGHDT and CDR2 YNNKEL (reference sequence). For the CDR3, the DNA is TGTGCCAGCAGCCAACAGGGGGCAGTCAAAAACATTCAGTACTTC. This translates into CASSQQGAVKNIQYF.

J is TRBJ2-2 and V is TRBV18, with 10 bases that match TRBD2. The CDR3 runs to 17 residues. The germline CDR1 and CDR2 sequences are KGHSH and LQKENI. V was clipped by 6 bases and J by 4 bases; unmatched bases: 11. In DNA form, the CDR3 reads TGTGCCAGCTCCCCCCTAGCGGGAGCTCCGGGCACCGGGGAGCTGTTTTTT. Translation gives CASSPLAGAPGTGELFF.

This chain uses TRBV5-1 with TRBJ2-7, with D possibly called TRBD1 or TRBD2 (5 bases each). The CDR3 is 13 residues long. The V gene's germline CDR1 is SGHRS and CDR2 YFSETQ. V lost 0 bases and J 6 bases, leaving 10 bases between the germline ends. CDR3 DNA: TGCGCCAGCAGCTTGGTTCAGGGACGCGAGCAGTACTTC. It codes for CASSLVQGREQYF.

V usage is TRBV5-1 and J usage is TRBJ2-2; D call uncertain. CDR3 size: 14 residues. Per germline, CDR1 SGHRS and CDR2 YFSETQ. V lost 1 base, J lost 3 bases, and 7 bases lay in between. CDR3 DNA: TGCGCCAGCAGCTTGCGTCCGGACACCGGGGAGCTGTTTTTT. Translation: CASSLRPDTGELFF.